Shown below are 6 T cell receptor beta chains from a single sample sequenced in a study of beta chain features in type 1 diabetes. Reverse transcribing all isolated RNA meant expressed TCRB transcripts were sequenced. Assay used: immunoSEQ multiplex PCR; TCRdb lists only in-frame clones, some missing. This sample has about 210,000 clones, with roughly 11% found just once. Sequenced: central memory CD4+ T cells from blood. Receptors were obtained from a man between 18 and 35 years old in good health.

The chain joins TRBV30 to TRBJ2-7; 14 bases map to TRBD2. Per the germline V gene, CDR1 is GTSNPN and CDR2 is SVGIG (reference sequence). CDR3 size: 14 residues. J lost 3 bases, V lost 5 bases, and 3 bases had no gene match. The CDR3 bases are TGTGCCTGGGGGACTAGCGGGGGACTCTACGAGCAGTACTTC. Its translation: CAWGTSGGLYEQYF.

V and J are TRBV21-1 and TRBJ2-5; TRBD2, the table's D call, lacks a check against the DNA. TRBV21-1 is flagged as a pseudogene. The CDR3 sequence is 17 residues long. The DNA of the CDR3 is TGTGCCAGCAGCAAAGAGTGGAGCGGGAGGGCCGGGGAGACCCAGTACTTC. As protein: CASSKEWSGRAGETQYF.

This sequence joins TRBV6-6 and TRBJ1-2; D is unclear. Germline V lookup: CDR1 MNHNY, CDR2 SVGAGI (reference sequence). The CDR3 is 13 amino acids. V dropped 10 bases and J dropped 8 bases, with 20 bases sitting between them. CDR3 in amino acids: CAITGHPLWGYTF. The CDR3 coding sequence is TGTGCCATCACTGGGCACCCTCTATGGGGCTACACCTTC.

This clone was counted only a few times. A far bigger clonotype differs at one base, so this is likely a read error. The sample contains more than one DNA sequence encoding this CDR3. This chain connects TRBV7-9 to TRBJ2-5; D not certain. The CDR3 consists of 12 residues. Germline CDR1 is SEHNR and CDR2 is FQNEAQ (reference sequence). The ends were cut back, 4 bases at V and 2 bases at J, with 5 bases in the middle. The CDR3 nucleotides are TGTGCCAGCAGCTCAGATCAAGAGACCCAGTACTTC. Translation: CASSSDQETQYF.

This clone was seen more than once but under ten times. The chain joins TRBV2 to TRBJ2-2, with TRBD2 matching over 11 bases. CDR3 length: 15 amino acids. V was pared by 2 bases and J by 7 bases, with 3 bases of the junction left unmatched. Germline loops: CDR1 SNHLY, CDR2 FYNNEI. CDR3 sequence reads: CASSETSGSVGELFF. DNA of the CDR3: TGTGCCAGCAGTGAAACTAGCGGGAGTGTCGGGGAGCTGTTTTTT. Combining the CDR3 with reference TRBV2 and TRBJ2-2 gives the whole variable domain EPEVTQTPSHQVTQMGQEVILRCVPISNHLYFYWYRQILGQKVEFLVSFYNNEISEKSEIFDDQFSVERPDGSNFTLKIRSTKLEDSAMYFCASSETSGSVGELFFGEGSRLTVL.

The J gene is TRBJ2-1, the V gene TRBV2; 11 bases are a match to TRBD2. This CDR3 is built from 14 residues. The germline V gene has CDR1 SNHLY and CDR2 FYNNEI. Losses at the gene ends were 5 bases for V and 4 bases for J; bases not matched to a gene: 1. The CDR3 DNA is TGTGCCAGCAGTCGACTAGCGGGGTACAATGAGCAGTTCTTC. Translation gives CASSRLAGYNEQFF.